These 10 T cell receptor beta chains were all obtained from the same sample, sequenced in a study of blood T cell repertoires in COVID-19. TCRdb's copy holds only in-frame clones and misses some; the assay was immunoSEQ multiplex PCR. The sample lists 200,000 to 300,000 clones, approximately 82% seen once, with approximately 2.3% in the top ten. Material: peripheral blood. The receptors come from a man in his forties who had recovered from COVID-19.

This clone was detected once. The chain has TRBV2 and TRBJ2-5; 10 bases map to TRBD2. The CDR3 has 14 amino acids. V lost 4 bases to trimming and J lost 8 bases; unmatched junction nucleotides: 7. Germline V CDR1 and CDR2: SNHLY, FYNNEI. DNA for the CDR3: TGTGCCAGCAGTGTGGCTAGCGGGGGCGACACCCAGTACTTC. This sequence encodes CASSVASGGDTQYF.

The gene calls are TRBV5-1 and TRBJ2-1; D is unclear. The CDR3 covers 14 residues. Trimming pared 4 bases from V and 0 bases from J, leaving 8 bases between. Looked up from germline, CDR1 is SGHRS and CDR2 is YFSETQ. The CDR3 loop is CASSRSSSYNEQFF. The CDR3 DNA reads TGCGCCAGCAGCCGGTCTAGCTCCTACAATGAGCAGTTCTTC.

V usage is TRBV2 and J usage is TRBJ1-6, with a possible D match to TRBD1 (6 bases). The V gene's germline CDR1 is SNHLY and CDR2 FYNNEI. The CDR3 sequence is 15 residues long. The V end lost 6 bases, the J end lost 10 bases, and 19 bases lay between the germline ends. The CDR3 DNA sequence: TGTGCCAGCAGCAGTGTCCTCGAAGGGGGATCACCCCTCCACTTT. This sequence encodes CASSSVLEGGSPLHF.

The gene calls are TRBV7-2 and TRBJ2-7; tentatively, D is TRBD2 (6 bases). This CDR3 has 12 amino acids. V lost 2 bases and J lost 7, with 9 bases in between. Per the germline V gene, CDR1 is SGHTA and CDR2 is FQGNSA. The CDR3 spells CASSLRSGEQYF. DNA for the CDR3: TGTGCCAGCAGCTTACGGAGCGGGGAGCAGTACTTC.

V gene TRBV5-4 combines with J gene TRBJ2-5; TRBD2 aligns across 11 bases. The CDR3 has 15 residues. The ends lost 3 bases at V and 1 base at J; junction bases unmatched: 2. CDR1 and CDR2 (germline): SGHNT, YYREEE (reference sequence). The CDR3, as DNA: TGTGCCAGCAGCTACGGGACTAGCGGCCAAGAGACCCAGTACTTC. This sequence encodes CASSYGTSGQETQYF.

The CDR3 nucleotides read TGTGCCAGCAGTTTCCTGGAGGCCGGGGAGCTGTTTTTT. Protein: CASSFLEAGELFF. This chain joins TRBV12-3 or TRBV12-4 and TRBJ2-2; possibly TRBD2 for D (5 bases). The V gene lost 3 bases and the J gene lost 6 bases, with 8 bases spanning the gap. The CDR3 is 13 residues long.

The J gene is TRBJ2-3, the V gene TRBV4-3; unclear D gene. Germline CDR1 is LGHNA and CDR2 is YSLEER. This CDR3 has 16 residues. The V end lost 0 bases, the J end lost 0 bases, and 10 bases lay between the germline ends. The CDR3 DNA follows: TGCGCCAGCAGCCAAGAATACGCGGCTAGCACAGATACGCAGTATTTT. Protein: CASSQEYAASTDTQYF.

This chain links TRBV18 with TRBJ2-7; possibly TRBD1 for D (5 bases). CDR1 KGHSH and CDR2 LQKENI come from the germline V gene. This CDR3 is built from 16 residues. Trimming cost V 3 bases and J 0 bases, with 15 bases left between them. CDR3 bases: TGTGCCAGCTCACCCCGGCAGGGCGCCATCTCCTACGAGCAGTACTTC. Amino acids: CASSPRQGAISYEQYF.

The rearrangement uses TRBV6-4 and TRBJ2-3, with 8 bases identical to TRBD2. V shed 0 bases and J 5 bases; nucleotides not matched to a gene: 4. From germline, CDR1 is MRHNA and CDR2 SNTAGT. There are 15 residues in the CDR3. The CDR3 is CASSDSRGALDTQYF. CDR3 bases: TGTGCCAGCAGTGACTCGCGGGGGGCTTTAGATACGCAGTATTTT.

This rearrangement joins TRBV27 to TRBJ2-5, with D perhaps TRBD2 (5 bases). The CDR3 totals 14 residues. V lost 0 bases and J 7 bases, leaving 12 bases between the germline ends. From germline, CDR1 is MNHEY and CDR2 SMNVEV (reference sequence). CDR3 sequence reads: CASSLSWRAGTQYF. Here the CDR3 DNA reads TGTGCCAGCAGTTTATCGTGGCGGGCCGGGACCCAGTACTTC.